Presented here are 10 T cell receptor beta chains from one specimen sequenced in a study of long-term antiretroviral therapy in people with HIV (dated 2022 in TCRdb). The immunoSEQ hsTCRB v3.0 assay was used at survey level resolution for TRB variable region sequencing. The source is immuneACCESS, and TCRdb retained only in-frame sequences with V and J called. Part of the clones is not carried over; for the studies checked, unresolved V genes explain less than half of this, and the remainder is unexplained. A total of tens of thousands of clones appear in this sample, 75% to 95% of them only once. Jointly, the top ten make up 4% to 5.5% of the sample. The input for sequencing was unsorted PBMCs, taken about 5.2 years after starting antiretroviral therapy. These receptors were taken from a woman between 40 and 55 years old with HIV.

This chain uses TRBV14 with TRBJ1-1, with D tentatively TRBD1 (6 bases). CDR1 is SGHDN, CDR2 FVKESK, per germline. CDR3 length equals 13 residues. V was pared by 0 bases and J by 10 bases, with 12 bases between. In nucleotides, the CDR3 is TGTGCCAGCAGCCAAGATCTGGTACAGGGAGCTTTCTTT. It translates to CASSQDLVQGAFF.

The chain is built from TRBV9 and TRBJ2-5; TRBD2 matches 10 bases. This CDR3 has 15 residues. V was pared by 4 bases and J by 5 bases, with 8 bases of the junction left unmatched. The germline CDR1 and CDR2 sequences are SGDLS and YYNGEE. DNA of the CDR3: TGTGCCAGCAGCCCCCAAGCGGGGGGGCGGGAGACCCAGTACTTC. Amino acid sequence: CASSPQAGGRETQYF. The full variable domain, rest sourced from reference TRBV9 and TRBJ2-5, is DSGVTQTPKHLITATGQRVTLRCSPRSGDLSVYWYQQSLDQGLQFLIQYYNGEERAKGNILERFSAQQFPDLHSELNLSSLELGDSALYFCASSPQAGGRETQYFGPGTRLLVL.

V is TRBV4-1 and J is TRBJ2-7; D remains unclear. Germline CDR1 and CDR2: MGHRA and YSYEKL. The CDR3 consists of 14 residues. V dropped 0 bases and J dropped 4 bases, with 10 bases sitting between them. The CDR3 loop reads CASSQERWGYEQYF. The CDR3 DNA reads TGCGCCAGCAGCCAAGAGAGGTGGGGATACGAGCAGTACTTC.

This chain joins TRBV7-9 and TRBJ1-1; D uncertain. The CDR3 sequence is 14 residues long. V was shortened by 4 bases and J by 4 bases, with 13 bases between the two germline ends. The V gene's germline CDR1 is SEHNR and CDR2 FQNEAQ (reference sequence). CDR3 loop: CASSSWAGVTEAFF. The DNA of the CDR3 is TGTGCCAGCAGCTCATGGGCGGGTGTCACTGAAGCTTTCTTT.

This chain links TRBV6-6 with TRBJ1-2, with D perhaps matching TRBD1 (5 bases). From germline, CDR1 is MNHNY and CDR2 SVGAGI (reference sequence). The CDR3 loop spans 15 amino acids. The germline V and J ends were trimmed by 2 bases and 5 bases, with 15 bases remaining between them. DNA of the CDR3: TGTGCCAGCAGTTACCCAACTGGGGCCGGGTATGGCTACACCTTC. It is translated as CASSYPTGAGYGYTF.

The V call is TRBV7-2, the J call TRBJ1-6; D gene unclear. CDR3 length: 15 amino acids. From germline, CDR1 is SGHTA and CDR2 FQGNSA. V was pared by 4 bases and J by 12 bases, with 19 bases between. The CDR3 spells CASSSLTSGTLPLHF. In DNA form, the CDR3 reads TGTGCCAGCAGCTCTCTCACCAGTGGAACGTTACCCCTCCACTTT.

This chain links TRBV11-2 with TRBJ2-7; 8 bases are shared with TRBD1. This CDR3 has 13 amino acids. Germline CDR1 reads SGHAT; CDR2 reads FQNNGV. Trimming took 5 bases from V and 3 from J; bases not matched to a gene: 3. CDR3 bases: TGTGCCAGCAGCCGGGACAGGTTCTACGAGCAGTACTTC. The encoded protein is CASSRDRFYEQYF. Complete variable domain (other parts from reference TRBV11-2 and TRBJ2-7): EAGVAQSPRYKIIEKRQSVAFWCNPISGHATLYWYQQILGQGPKLLIQFQNNGVVDDSQLPKDRFSAERLKGVDSTLKIQPAKLEDSAVYLCASSRDRFYEQYFGPGTRLTVT.

As DNA, the CDR3 is TGTGCCTGGAGTGTAAACGGGAGAGGGTCTGGCTACACCTTC. Its protein is CAWSVNGRGSGYTF. The rearrangement joins TRBV30 to TRBJ1-2; D gene uncertain. The CDR3 is made up of 14 amino acids. Germline CDR1 GTSNPN, CDR2 SVGIG (reference sequence). V was shortened by 0 bases and J by 7 bases, with 15 bases between the two germline ends.

This chain joins TRBV19 and TRBJ1-5, with TRBD1 as a possible D gene (5 bases). The CDR3 contains 15 residues. Germline assignment: CDR1 LNHDA and CDR2 SQIVND (reference sequence). V lost 7 bases and J 0 bases, leaving 13 bases between the germline ends. The CDR3 loop is CASTRGTDSNQPQHF. The CDR3 nucleotides read TGTGCCAGTACCCGAGGGACGGATAGCAATCAGCCCCAGCATTTT.

This chain links TRBV19 with TRBJ1-2, with 8 bases matching TRBD1. With V trimmed by 2 bases and J by 4 bases, 3 bases remained unmatched. The CDR3 loop spans 14 amino acids. CDR1 and CDR2 from the germline V gene are LNHDA and SQIVND (reference sequence). The CDR3 coding sequence is TGTGCCAGTAGTATAAGGACAGGGCTCTATGGCTACACCTTC. It specifies CASSIRTGLYGYTF.